This T cell receptor beta chain comes out of a study of human T cells and chemical hapten exposure. The CDR3 is 10 amino acids. Between the trimmed V and J ends, which lost 3 bases and 5 bases, there was a span of 1 base. The germline V gene encodes CDR1 SNHLY and CDR2 FYNNEI. Regarding time point: healthy volunteer bleed at 2 weeks. Total RNA extraction was carried out from unfractionated whole blood. The library tagged individual cDNA molecules with unique molecular identifiers. TCRdb used MiXCR to reprocess the RACE reads, holding one entry per CDR3 protein. The sample lists some 120,000 distinct CDR3 sequences, around 8.2% occurring once. This clonotype was detected a few times.

This TCR was sampled from a male donor in good health. Some clones in this sample may be carry-over from other donors' samples. The rearrangement uses TRBV2 and TRBJ1-1; no clear D. The sequenced sample consisted of whole blood. CDR3 coding DNA: TGTGCCAGCAGTGAGACTGAAGCTTTCTTT. This translates into CASSETEAFF.